Listed below are T cell receptor beta chains from one sample, sequenced in a study of blood T cells in healthy people across ages. Each CDR3 protein is one row after TCRdb ran MiXCR on the 5' RACE reads. The table includes 1,500,000 or so distinct CDR3 sequences, roughly 59% detected once. The sample was blood. Source of these receptors: a man between 18 and 35 years old in good health. CDR3s include the opening cysteine and the closing phenylalanine or tryptophan. Each record gives: V gene, clone size, D gene, J gene, CDR3 DNA, CDR3 protein. The D gene is left open where the match is weak. Clone size, where shown, is once, few, many, or a class for clones that have expanded.

V gene: TRBV10-3
clone size: .
D gene: .
J gene: TRBJ1-1
CDR3 DNA: TGTGCCATCAGTGGTGTGCCTCAGTGGGGGGACACTGAAGCTTTCTTT
CDR3 protein: CAISGVPQWGDTEAFF

V gene: TRBV27
clone size: few
D gene: TRBD2
J gene: TRBJ2-3
CDR3 DNA: TGTGCCAGCAGTTTGAGCGGGGGAGTCACAGATACGCAGTATTTT
CDR3 protein: CASSLSGGVTDTQYF

V gene: TRBV12-3/TRBV12-4
clone size: few
D gene: .
J gene: TRBJ2-3
CDR3 DNA: TGTGCCAGCAGTTTAGGCGGCTTAGCCACAGATACGCAGTATTTT
CDR3 protein: CASSLGGLATDTQYF

V gene: TRBV4-3
clone size: once
D gene: TRBD1
J gene: TRBJ1-1
CDR3 DNA: TGCGCCAGCAGCCAAGTCCCCCGACAGGGCAGGACTGAAGCTTTCTTT
CDR3 protein: CASSQVPRQGRTEAFF

V gene: TRBV12-3/TRBV12-4
clone size: few
D gene: .
J gene: TRBJ2-3
CDR3 DNA: TGTGCCAGCAGTGGCGGGGCTCTGGGAGATACGCAGTATTTT
CDR3 protein: CASSGGALGDTQYF

V gene: TRBV12-3/TRBV12-4
clone size: few
D gene: .
J gene: TRBJ1-4
CDR3 DNA: TGTGCCAGCAGGCGTGGGGCTAATGAAAAACTGTTTTTT
CDR3 protein: CASRRGANEKLFF

V gene: TRBV27
clone size: few
D gene: TRBD2
J gene: TRBJ2-5
CDR3 DNA: TGTGCCAGCGCCCCTGATTTCGGGGGGGAGACCCAGTACTTC
CDR3 protein: CASAPDFGGETQYF

V gene: TRBV20-1
clone size: .
D gene: TRBD2
J gene: TRBJ2-5
CDR3 DNA: TGCAGTGCTAGAGATACGGCTAGCGGGAGAACTGAGATCCAGTACTTC
CDR3 protein: CSARDTASGRTEIQYF

V gene: TRBV7-2
clone size: few
D gene: .
J gene: TRBJ2-7
CDR3 DNA: TGTGCCAGCAGCTCTTTGCTGGCAGGTTTGGGAGAGCAGTACTTC
CDR3 protein: CASSSLLAGLGEQYF

V gene: TRBV11-2
clone size: few
D gene: .
J gene: TRBJ1-2
CDR3 DNA: TGTGCCAGCAGCTCTTCTGATACCTACTATGGCTACACCTTC
CDR3 protein: CASSSSDTYYGYTF

V gene: TRBV24-1
clone size: .
D gene: TRBD1
J gene: TRBJ2-7
CDR3 DNA: TGTGCCACCAGTGACCCCGGGACAGGGGCCCACGAGCAGTACTTC
CDR3 protein: CATSDPGTGAHEQYF

V gene: TRBV27
clone size: few
D gene: TRBD2
J gene: TRBJ2-1
CDR3 DNA: TGTGCCAGCACTCAAAGGGCGGGAGGGTCGCATGAGCAGTTCTTC
CDR3 protein: CASTQRAGGSHEQFF

V gene: TRBV4-2
clone size: few
D gene: TRBD2
J gene: TRBJ2-7
CDR3 DNA: TGTGCCAGCAGCCAAGATAGCATAGCGGGGTCCTACGAGCAGTACTTC
CDR3 protein: CASSQDSIAGSYEQYF

V gene: TRBV5-1
clone size: .
D gene: .
J gene: TRBJ1-3
CDR3 DNA: TGCGCCAGCAGCTTGGTAGGGGCTGGAAACACCATATATTTT
CDR3 protein: CASSLVGAGNTIYF

V gene: TRBV10-3
clone size: few
D gene: .
J gene: TRBJ2-6
CDR3 DNA: TGTGCCATCAGTGGTCACAGTTCCTCTCAAGCGGGGGCCAACGTCCTGACTTTC
CDR3 protein: CAISGHSSSQAGANVLTF

V gene: TRBV20-1
clone size: few
D gene: .
J gene: TRBJ2-7
CDR3 DNA: TGCAGTGCTAGTGAGACTGTCTCCTACGAGCAGTACTTC
CDR3 protein: CSASETVSYEQYF

V gene: TRBV6-5
clone size: .
D gene: .
J gene: TRBJ2-3
CDR3 DNA: TGTGCCAGCAGTTACGGTGCAGGACCTAGCACAGATACGCAGTATTTT
CDR3 protein: CASSYGAGPSTDTQYF

V gene: TRBV29-1
clone size: .
D gene: .
J gene: TRBJ2-2
CDR3 DNA: TGCAGCGGTGTAGGCACCGGGGAGCTGTTTTTT
CDR3 protein: CSGVGTGELFF

V gene: TRBV4-3
clone size: .
D gene: .
J gene: TRBJ2-1
CDR3 DNA: TGCGCCAGCAGCCAAGAAGAGCTCAATGAGCAGTTCTTC
CDR3 protein: CASSQEELNEQFF

V gene: TRBV6-1
clone size: .
D gene: .
J gene: TRBJ1-2
CDR3 DNA: TGTGCCAGCAGTGAAGCACCTGGGACCGGCTACACCTTC
CDR3 protein: CASSEAPGTGYTF

V gene: TRBV14
clone size: once
D gene: TRBD2
J gene: TRBJ2-1
CDR3 DNA: TGTGCCAGCAGCCAAGAAAGGCCCATAGCGGGCCTGGTCAATGAGCAGTTCTTC
CDR3 protein: CASSQERPIAGLVNEQFF

V gene: TRBV5-6
clone size: .
D gene: TRBD2
J gene: TRBJ2-1
CDR3 DNA: TGTGCCAGCAGCTTGGCTAGCGGGAGGCACAATGAGCAGTTCTTC
CDR3 protein: CASSLASGRHNEQFF

V gene: TRBV4-3
clone size: .
D gene: .
J gene: TRBJ2-1
CDR3 DNA: TGCGCCAGCAGCCTTGGCCGGACCCCGCACGGTGAGCAGTTCTTC
CDR3 protein: CASSLGRTPHGEQFF

V gene: TRBV20-1
clone size: .
D gene: .
J gene: TRBJ2-7
CDR3 DNA: TGCAGTGCTACTAACAGGGTCCCCCCCTACGAGCAGTACTTC
CDR3 protein: CSATNRVPPYEQYF

V gene: TRBV7-6
clone size: few
D gene: .
J gene: TRBJ2-5
CDR3 DNA: TGTGCCAGCAGCCGTCGAGGCGAAGCGACCCAGTACTTC
CDR3 protein: CASSRRGEATQYF

V gene: TRBV7-8
clone size: once
D gene: .
J gene: TRBJ2-4
CDR3 DNA: TGTGCCAGCAGCACCCGGACAGTAAACATTCAGTACTTC
CDR3 protein: CASSTRTVNIQYF

V gene: TRBV11-2
clone size: .
D gene: .
J gene: TRBJ2-7
CDR3 DNA: TGTGCCAGCAGCTTAAATTCTGGGTGGGATCCGTACTTC
CDR3 protein: CASSLNSGWDPYF

V gene: TRBV20-1
clone size: .
D gene: TRBD2
J gene: TRBJ2-3
CDR3 DNA: TGCAGTGCTAATATACCCGGACTAGCGGGGTACACAGATACGCAGTATTTT
CDR3 protein: CSANIPGLAGYTDTQYF

V gene: TRBV12-3/TRBV12-4
clone size: few
D gene: .
J gene: TRBJ1-2
CDR3 DNA: TGTGCCAGCAGTTTGCTTACTAACTATGGCTACACCTTC
CDR3 protein: CASSLLTNYGYTF

V gene: TRBV6-5
clone size: many
D gene: .
J gene: TRBJ2-7
CDR3 DNA: TGTGCCAGCAGTTACTCGAAGGGGTACGAGCAGTACTTC
CDR3 protein: CASSYSKGYEQYF

V gene: TRBV6-1
clone size: .
D gene: .
J gene: TRBJ1-1
CDR3 DNA: TGTGCCAGCATGGAGGGCGGGAACACTGAAGCTTTCTTT
CDR3 protein: CASMEGGNTEAFF

V gene: TRBV30
clone size: .
D gene: TRBD2
J gene: TRBJ2-7
CDR3 DNA: TGTGCCTGGTTGGCGGGAGGGTCCTACGAGCAGTACTTC
CDR3 protein: CAWLAGGSYEQYF

V gene: TRBV29-1
clone size: .
D gene: .
J gene: TRBJ2-7
CDR3 DNA: TGCAGCGTTCGCCTAGCGACCTCCTACGAGCAGTACTTC
CDR3 protein: CSVRLATSYEQYF

V gene: TRBV20-1
clone size: .
D gene: .
J gene: TRBJ1-1
CDR3 DNA: TGCAGTGCTATGGGAGACACTGAAGCTTTCTTT
CDR3 protein: CSAMGDTEAFF

V gene: TRBV7-2
clone size: many
D gene: .
J gene: TRBJ2-3
CDR3 DNA: TGTGCCAGCAGCTTATCTGGGACGCAGTATTTT
CDR3 protein: CASSLSGTQYF

V gene: TRBV5-6
clone size: .
D gene: .
J gene: TRBJ1-2
CDR3 DNA: TGTGCCAGCAGTACGAGCTGGGGCTCTCGTGGCTACACCTTC
CDR3 protein: CASSTSWGSRGYTF

V gene: TRBV4-2
clone size: many
D gene: .
J gene: TRBJ1-2
CDR3 DNA: TGTGCCAGCAGCCTACAGGAGTCGGGCTACACCTTC
CDR3 protein: CASSLQESGYTF

V gene: TRBV5-6
clone size: .
D gene: .
J gene: TRBJ1-5
CDR3 DNA: TGTGCCAGCAGCTTCAGGGAAGCGGGTCAGCCCCAGCATTTT
CDR3 protein: CASSFREAGQPQHF

V gene: TRBV20-1
clone size: .
D gene: TRBD1
J gene: TRBJ2-7
CDR3 DNA: TGCAGTGCTAGAGGACAGGGTGAAGTTTTTGAGCAGTACTTC
CDR3 protein: CSARGQGEVFEQYF

V gene: TRBV25-1
clone size: .
D gene: TRBD1
J gene: TRBJ1-4
CDR3 DNA: TGTGCCAGCAGCCCAGTAGGGACAGAGGAAAAACTGTTTTTT
CDR3 protein: CASSPVGTEEKLFF